The sequence of this T cell receptor (beta chain) was determined in a study of OX40 agonist ivuxolimab in advanced cancers. Study-level findings and limits: The study found that CD8+ T cells averaged more expanded clones than CD4+.

This clone was seen only a few times. Antigen specificity is unknown. Here immunoSEQ multiplex PCR was the method, and the copy in TCRdb shows in-frame clones only, minus some. This sample has about 78,000 clones, with about 84% found just once. This CDR3 spans 15 amino acids. V gave up 0 bases and J gave up 6 bases, with 15 bases separating them. The sequence derives from an adult with an advanced solid tumor such as melanoma, head and neck, liver or kidney cancer. The chain is built from TRBV5-3 and TRBJ1-1; D is ambiguous. TRBV5-3 is recorded as an ORF, its role being uncertain. Specimen: CD4+ or CD8+ T cells sorted from blood, collected in a trial of the OX40 agonist ivuxolimab. CDR3 DNA sequence: TGTGCCAGAAGCTTGGTTGCGGCAGGCAAGCCTGAAGCTTTCTTT. The encoded protein is CARSLVAAGKPEAFF.